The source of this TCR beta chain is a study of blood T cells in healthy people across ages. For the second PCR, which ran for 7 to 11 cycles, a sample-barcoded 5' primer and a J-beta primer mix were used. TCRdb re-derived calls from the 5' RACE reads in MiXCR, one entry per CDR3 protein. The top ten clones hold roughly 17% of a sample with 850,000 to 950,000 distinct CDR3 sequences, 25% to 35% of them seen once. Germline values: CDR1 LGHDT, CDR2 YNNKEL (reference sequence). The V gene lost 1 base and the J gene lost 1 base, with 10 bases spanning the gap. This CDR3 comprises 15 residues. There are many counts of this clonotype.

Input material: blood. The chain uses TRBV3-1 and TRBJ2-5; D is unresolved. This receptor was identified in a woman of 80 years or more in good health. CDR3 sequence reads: CASSQGPTTQETQYF. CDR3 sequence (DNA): TGTGCCAGCAGCCAAGGCCCGACCACCCAAGAGACCCAGTACTTC.